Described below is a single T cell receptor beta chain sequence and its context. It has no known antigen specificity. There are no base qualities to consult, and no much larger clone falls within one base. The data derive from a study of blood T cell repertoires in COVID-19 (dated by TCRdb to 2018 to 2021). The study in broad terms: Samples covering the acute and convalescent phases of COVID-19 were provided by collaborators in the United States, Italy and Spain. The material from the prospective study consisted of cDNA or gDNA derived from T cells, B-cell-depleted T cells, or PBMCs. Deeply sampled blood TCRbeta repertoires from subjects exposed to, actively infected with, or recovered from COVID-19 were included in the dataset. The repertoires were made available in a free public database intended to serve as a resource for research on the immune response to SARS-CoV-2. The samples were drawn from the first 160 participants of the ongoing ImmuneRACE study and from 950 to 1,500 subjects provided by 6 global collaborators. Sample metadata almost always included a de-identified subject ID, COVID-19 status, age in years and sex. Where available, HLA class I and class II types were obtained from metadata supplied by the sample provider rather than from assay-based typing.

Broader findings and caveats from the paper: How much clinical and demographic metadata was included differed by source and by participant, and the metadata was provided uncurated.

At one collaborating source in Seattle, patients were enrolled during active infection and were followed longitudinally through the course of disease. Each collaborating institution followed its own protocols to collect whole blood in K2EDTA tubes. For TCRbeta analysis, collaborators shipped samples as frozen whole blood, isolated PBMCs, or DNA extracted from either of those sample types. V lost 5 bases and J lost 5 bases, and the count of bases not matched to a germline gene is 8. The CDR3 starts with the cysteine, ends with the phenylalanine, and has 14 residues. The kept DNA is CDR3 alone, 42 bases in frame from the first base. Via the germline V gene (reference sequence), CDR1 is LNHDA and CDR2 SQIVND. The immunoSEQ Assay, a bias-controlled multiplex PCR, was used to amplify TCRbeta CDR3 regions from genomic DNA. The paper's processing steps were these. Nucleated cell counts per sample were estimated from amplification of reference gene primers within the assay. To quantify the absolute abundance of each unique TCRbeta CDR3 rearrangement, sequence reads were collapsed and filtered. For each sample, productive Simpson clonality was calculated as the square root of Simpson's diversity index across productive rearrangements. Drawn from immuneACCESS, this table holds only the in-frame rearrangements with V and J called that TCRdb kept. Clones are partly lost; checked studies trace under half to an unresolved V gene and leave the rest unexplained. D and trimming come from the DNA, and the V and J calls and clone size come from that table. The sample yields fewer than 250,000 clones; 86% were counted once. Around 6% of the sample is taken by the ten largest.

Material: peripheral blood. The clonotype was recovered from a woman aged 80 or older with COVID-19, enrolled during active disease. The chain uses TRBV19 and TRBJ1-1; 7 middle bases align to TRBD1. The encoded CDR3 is CASSFARGRTEAFF. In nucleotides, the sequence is TGTGCCAGTAGTTTCGCCAGGGGGAGGACTGAAGCTTTCTTT.